The 20 T cell receptor beta chains below were found in one sample sequenced in a study of T cells in Graves' hyperthyroidism and ophthalmopathy. TCR beta CDR3 regions were amplified from RNA transcripts. The HTBI primer set was used in a first-round RT-PCR of the TCR CDR3. TCRdb fed the multiplex PCR reads into MiXCR, producing one record per CDR3 protein. The sample carries approximately 640,000 distinct CDR3 sequences, 45% recorded once. The sequencing input was peripheral blood or thyroid tissue (not recorded which). The receptors were sampled from an adult man with Graves' disease, either hyperthyroidism or ophthalmopathy (not recorded which).

The table lists this clonotype with a few counts. This chain links TRBV20-1 with TRBJ1-1; D remains ambiguous. The V end was cut by 2 bases, the J end by 2 bases, with 18 bases between. The V gene's germline CDR1 is DFQATT and CDR2 SNEGSKA (reference sequence). The length of the CDR3 is 16 residues. This chain's CDR3 is CSARRWRLTFNTEAFF. DNA for the CDR3: TGCAGTGCTAGAAGGTGGCGATTGACGTTTAACACTGAAGCTTTCTTT.

This clonotype was counted only a few times. This sequence joins TRBV4-1 and TRBJ1-2; perhaps TRBD1 as D (5 bases). The CDR3 extends over 16 amino acids. The ends were cut back, 0 bases at V and 6 bases at J, with 17 bases in the middle. Looked up from germline, CDR1 is MGHRA and CDR2 is YSYEKL. CDR3 DNA sequence: TGCGCCAGCAGCCAAGAGGGCAGGGACGATGGGGATGGCTACACCTTC. Encoded protein: CASSQEGRDDGDGYTF.

The genes are TRBV5-5 and TRBJ1-6; no definite D call. The ends were cut back, 7 bases at V and 7 bases at J, with 9 bases in the middle. This CDR3 has 12 residues. Germline V gives CDR1 SGHKS, CDR2 YYEKEE (reference sequence). As DNA, the CDR3 is TGTGCCAGCGGTGAGGCCAATTCACCCCTCCACTTT. It specifies CASGEANSPLHF. The full variable domain, its missing parts supplied by reference TRBV5-5 and TRBJ1-6, is DAGVTQSPTHLIKTRGQQVTLRCSPISGHKSVSWYQQVLGQGPQFIFQYYEKEERGRGNFPDRFSARQFPNYSSELNVNALLLGDSALYLCASGEANSPLHFGNGTRLTVT.

The CDR3 DNA sequence: TGTGCCAGTAGTATAAGCAGGGAACATGGCTACACCTTC. Residues: CASSISREHGYTF. The J gene is TRBJ1-2, the V gene TRBV19, with D possibly TRBD1 on 5 matching bases. The CDR3 extends over 13 amino acids. Trimming pared 2 bases from V and 6 bases from J, leaving 10 bases between. The germline gives CDR1 LNHDA, CDR2 SQIVND (reference sequence).

The CDR3 sequence: CATSVPGLAGYNEQFF. The DNA for the CDR3 is TGTGCCACCAGCGTACCGGGACTAGCGGGATACAATGAGCAGTTCTTC. The V and J genes are TRBV15 and TRBJ2-1, with 13 bases that match TRBD2. The CDR3 covers 16 residues. The germline CDR1 and CDR2 sequences are LNHNV and YYDKDF (reference sequence). The J segment lost 4 bases and the V segment lost 5 bases, leaving 5 bases of the junction unmatched.

The rearrangement links TRBV20-1 to TRBJ2-7, with 7 bases aligning to TRBD2. Germline values: CDR1 DFQATT, CDR2 SNEGSKA (reference sequence). V was clipped by 0 bases and J by 2 bases; unmatched bases: 10. The CDR3 covers 16 residues. In nucleotides, the CDR3 is TGCAGTGCTAGAGATGGGGGGGGGGTCGGAGCCTACGAGCAGTACTTC. Translating it yields CSARDGGGVGAYEQYF.

This chain links TRBV20-1 with TRBJ2-5; maybe TRBD1 (6 bases). The V gene's germline CDR1 is DFQATT and CDR2 SNEGSKA (reference sequence). The CDR3 sequence is 12 residues long. V lost 1 base and J 5 bases, leaving 8 bases between the germline ends. DNA of the CDR3: TGCAGTGCTAGAGGACAGGTGGAGACCCAGTACTTC. This translates into CSARGQVETQYF.

This clonotype was detected once. This chain joins TRBV7-9 and TRBJ1-4; perhaps TRBD1 as D (5 bases). With 5 bases removed from V and 8 bases from J, the gap between germline ends came to 15 bases. CDR1 and CDR2 from the germline V gene are SEHNR and FQNEAQ (reference sequence). The CDR3 has 14 residues. The DNA of the CDR3 is TGTGCCAGCAGCGAGGGGCACCTGGACGAAAAACTGTTTTTT. Protein: CASSEGHLDEKLFF. The entire variable domain, with the rest obtained from reference TRBV7-9 and TRBJ1-4, is as follows: DTGVSQNPRHKITKRGQNVTFRCDPISEHNRLYWYRQTLGQGPEFLTYFQNEAQLEKSRLLSDRFSAERPKGSFSTLEIQRTEQGDSAMYLCASSEGHLDEKLFFGSGTQLSVL.

The chain joins TRBV10-3 to TRBJ1-6; a possible D gene is TRBD1 (5 bases). From germline, CDR1 is ENHRY and CDR2 SYGVKD. The CDR3 is 12 residues long. This CDR3 reads CATPGGDSPLHF. CDR3 bases: TGTGCTACTCCTGGCGGGGACTCACCCCTCCACTTT.

The chain combines TRBV14 with TRBJ2-7, with TRBD1 identical over 10 bases. There are 16 residues in the CDR3. V was pared by 2 bases and J by 6 bases, with 10 bases of the junction left unmatched. Germline CDR1 SGHDN, CDR2 FVKESK. CDR3 sequence: CASSQQPGTGVGEQYF. Written as DNA, the CDR3 is TGTGCCAGCAGCCAACAACCGGGGACAGGGGTCGGCGAGCAGTACTTC.

The chain recombines TRBV6-1 with TRBJ1-1; no definite D call. The CDR3 totals 15 residues. V gave up 7 bases and J gave up 0 bases, with 15 bases separating them. Germline V gene data show CDR1 as MNHNS and CDR2 as SASEGT. CDR3 DNA sequence: TGTGCCAGCAACCGAGGGTGGGGATTGAACACTGAAGCTTTCTTT. This codes for CASNRGWGLNTEAFF.

This clonotype was seen a handful of times. The chain employs TRBV9 and TRBJ1-1; D unresolved. Trimming pared 0 bases from V and 9 bases from J, leaving 18 bases between. This CDR3 spans 15 amino acids. Germline assignment: CDR1 SGDLS and CDR2 YYNGEE. The DNA of the CDR3 is TGTGCCAGCAGCGTAGGGAGTCTCCAGATCGGCAAAGCTTTCTTT. Translation: CASSVGSLQIGKAFF.

Only a few counts were recorded for this clonotype. CDR3 sequence: CASSPNSGETQYF. The DNA for the CDR3 is TGTGCCAGCAGCCCTAACAGCGGAGAGACCCAGTACTTC. The V call is TRBV9, the J call TRBJ2-5, with D perhaps TRBD2 (5 bases). There are 13 residues in the CDR3. The germline CDR1 and CDR2 sequences are SGDLS and YYNGEE. Trimming pared 4 bases from V and 4 bases from J, leaving 11 bases between.

V is TRBV7-2 and J is TRBJ2-7, with a possible D match to TRBD2 (6 bases). CDR3 length: 18 amino acids. V gave up 4 bases and J gave up 6 bases, with 28 bases separating them. Germline V gives CDR1 SGHTA, CDR2 FQGNSA. CDR3 sequence reads: CASSYTSWDSSRPLEQYF. The DNA of the CDR3 is TGTGCCAGCAGCTACACTTCTTGGGACTCCAGCAGACCCCTCGAGCAGTACTTC.

This clonotype was picked up one time. The chain employs TRBV7-2 and TRBJ2-7; no firm D call. The CDR3 is 14 residues long. V dropped 5 bases and J dropped 6 bases, with 17 bases sitting between them. The germline CDR1 and CDR2 sequences are SGHTA and FQGNSA. CDR3 DNA sequence: TGTGCCAGCAGCCCAACCGGGCCAATCTCCGAGCAGTACTTC. Residues: CASSPTGPISEQYF. Complete variable domain (other parts from reference TRBV7-2 and TRBJ2-7): GAGVSQSPSNKVTEKGKDVELRCDPISGHTALYWYRQSLGQGLEFLIYFQGNSAPDKSGLPSDRFSAERTGGSVSTLTIQRTQQEDSAVYLCASSPTGPISEQYFGPGTRLTVT.

V usage is TRBV7-4 and J usage is TRBJ1-1, with 9 bases aligning to TRBD1. Per the germline V gene, CDR1 is SGHVT and CDR2 is SQSDAQ. The CDR3 extends over 16 amino acids. Trimming at V came to 2 bases and at J to 5 bases, leaving 9 bases not matched to a gene. In DNA, the CDR3 is TGTGCCAGCAGCTTACCCGAAACAGGGGGCAGGACTGAAGCTTTCTTT. Residues: CASSLPETGGRTEAFF.

CDR3 protein: CASTFSPGPHVQPQHF. The CDR3 nucleotides are TGTGCCAGCACATTCAGCCCGGGACCCCATGTTCAGCCCCAGCATTTT. V gene TRBV2 combines with J gene TRBJ1-5; possibly TRBD1 for D (5 bases). The CDR3 runs to 16 residues. Per germline, CDR1 SNHLY and CDR2 FYNNEI. Trimming removed 7 bases at V and 6 bases at J, with 22 bases between.

The chain has TRBV7-9 and TRBJ1-5, with TRBD1 identical over 7 bases. Germline V gene lookup returns CDR1 SEHNR and CDR2 FQNEAQ (reference sequence). The CDR3 is 16 residues long. V was clipped by 6 bases and J by 2 bases; unmatched bases: 10. CDR3 DNA: TGTGCCAGCAGTCCCACCTACAGGGGTGGCAATCAGCCCCAGCATTTT. Residues: CASSPTYRGGNQPQHF. Full variable domain (outside the CDR3, taken from reference TRBV7-9 and TRBJ1-5): DTGVSQNPRHKITKRGQNVTFRCDPISEHNRLYWYRQTLGQGPEFLTYFQNEAQLEKSRLLSDRFSAERPKGSFSTLEIQRTEQGDSAMYLCASSPTYRGGNQPQHFGDGTRLSIL.

This sequence joins TRBV11-2 and TRBJ1-1; tentatively, D is TRBD1 (6 bases). Germline-derived CDR1 and CDR2 are SGHAT and FQNNGV. The length of the CDR3 is 15 residues. Trimming removed 5 bases at V and 1 base at J, with 14 bases between. In DNA form, the CDR3 reads TGTGCCAGCAGCCTGTGGGGGGCCGGGAACACTGAAGCTTTCTTT. The encoded protein is CASSLWGAGNTEAFF.

This clonotype was found a few times. V and J are TRBV9 and TRBJ2-5; a weak D match, TRBD2 (7 bases). The germline V and J ends were trimmed by 7 bases and 4 bases, with 23 bases remaining between them. The CDR3 runs 16 residues. Germline V gene sequence: CDR1 SGDLS, CDR2 YYNGEE. This CDR3 is CASALRNGGRRETQYF. In DNA, the CDR3 is TGTGCCAGCGCCTTAAGAAACGGGGGGCGCAGAGAGACCCAGTACTTC.